The 5 T cell receptor beta chains below come from one sample, sequenced in a study of T cell responses to AZD1222 COVID-19 vaccine. Here immunoSEQ multiplex PCR was the method, and the copy in TCRdb shows in-frame clones only, minus some. Of approximately 140,000 clones detected, around 90% appear once; the ten largest clones hold roughly 6%. Here the sequenced sample was peripheral blood, taken on day 0 of AZD1222 vaccination. These receptors all come from an adult in good health.

The chain has TRBV5-1 and TRBJ1-1; the D is unclear. V gave up 0 bases and J gave up 1 base, with 4 bases separating them. CDR1 is SGHRS and CDR2 is YFSETQ in the germline V gene. The CDR3 is 13 residues long. CDR3 residues: CASSLVANTEAFF. Here the CDR3 DNA reads TGCGCCAGCAGCTTGGTAGCGAACACTGAAGCTTTCTTT.

The chain couples TRBV19 to TRBJ2-1; 8 bases align to TRBD1. Per the germline V gene, CDR1 is LNHDA and CDR2 is SQIVND (reference sequence). The CDR3 spans 16 residues. Germline trimming cut 4 bases from V and 11 bases from J; bases unmatched to any gene: 16. The CDR3 region is CASSNLTGARNDKQFF. In nucleotides, the CDR3 is TGTGCCAGTAGTAACTTGACAGGGGCCAGAAATGATAAGCAGTTCTTC. Drawing the rest from reference TRBV19 and TRBJ2-1, the complete variable domain is DGGITQSPKYLFRKEGQNVTLSCEQNLNHDAMYWYRQDPGQGLRLIYYSQIVNDFQKGDIAEGYSVSREKKESFPLTVTSAQKNPTAFYLCASSNLTGARNDKQFFGPGTRLTVL.

This chain joins TRBV5-5 and TRBJ2-6; D gene uncertain. Germline V gene sequence: CDR1 SGHKS, CDR2 YYEKEE (reference sequence). The CDR3 consists of 15 residues. V dropped 1 base and J dropped 2 bases, with 7 bases sitting between them. Here the CDR3 reads CASSLLEPGANVLTF. The CDR3 bases are TGTGCCAGCAGCTTGTTAGAACCTGGGGCCAACGTCCTGACTTTC.

The chain employs TRBV28 and TRBJ1-2; 11 bases are shared with TRBD1. Germline CDR1 and CDR2: MDHEN and SYDVKM. This CDR3 spans 13 amino acids. The trim removed 11 bases at V and 4 bases at J, leaving 6 bases unmatched. The CDR3 loop reads CASRGTGGYGYTF. The CDR3 coding sequence is TGTGCCTCCCGCGGGACAGGGGGCTATGGCTACACCTTC.

J is TRBJ1-1 and V is TRBV6-2 or TRBV6-3; possibly TRBD1 for D (5 bases). CDR1 and CDR2 from the germline V gene are MNHEY and SVGEGT. V was trimmed by 2 bases and J by 0 bases, leaving 25 bases between them. The length of the CDR3 is 20 residues. The CDR3 DNA sequence: TGTGCCAGCAGTTACCCACTAGGGGTCCGAGACAAGAGGATGAACACTGAAGCTTTCTTT. Translation: CASSYPLGVRDKRMNTEAFF.